Below are 28 T cell receptor beta chains sequenced from a single sample in a study of shared clonotypes between healthy human individuals. Sequencing used immunoSEQ multiplex PCR; TCRdb keeps in-frame clones, though not all of them. Seen here are about 2.4 million clones, around 94% observed once, and the top ten hold around 0.14%. The sequenced sample was naive CD4+ T cells sorted from blood. Subset of the sample: CD45RA+ positively selected. The receptors originated from a man between 18 and 35 years old in good health.

The chain carries TRBV5-1 and TRBJ1-2; weak D call: TRBD1 (5 bases). This CDR3 comprises 17 residues. Germline values: CDR1 SGHRS, CDR2 YFSETQ. Trimming pared 1 base from V and 7 bases from J, leaving 23 bases between. The CDR3 nucleotides read TGCGCCAGCAGCTTGCGGGGCCCCGAAGGCCCTGCCAGTGGCTACACCTTC. It is translated as CASSLRGPEGPASGYTF.

The CDR3: CASSRTGGIGKLFF. CDR3 sequence (DNA): TGTGCCAGCAGCAGGACAGGGGGCATCGGAAAACTGTTTTTT. The V gene is TRBV27, the J gene TRBJ1-4; TRBD1 agrees at 11 bases. This CDR3 spans 14 amino acids. CDR1 is MNHEY, CDR2 SMNVEV, per germline (reference sequence). V shed 6 bases, J shed 10 bases, and the junction held 7 bases outside the gene matches.

This rearrangement joins TRBV5-1 to TRBJ2-7; 7 bases map to TRBD1. Germline V lookup: CDR1 SGHRS, CDR2 YFSETQ. This CDR3 is built from 15 residues. The V segment lost 4 bases and the J segment 3 bases; nucleotides outside the gene matches: 10. Here the CDR3 reads CASSTGTVNLYEQYF. The CDR3 nucleotides read TGCGCCAGCAGCACCGGGACAGTTAACCTCTACGAGCAGTACTTC.

The V gene is TRBV7-2, the J gene TRBJ2-3; 11 nucleotides line up with TRBD2. Germline V gene sequence: CDR1 SGHTA, CDR2 FQGNSA. With V trimmed by 5 bases and J by 7 bases, 11 bases remained unmatched. This CDR3 comprises 16 residues. CDR3 bases: TGTGCCAGCAGCATTAGCGGGGGGGCGGGGACCAATACGCAGTATTTT. Translated, it gives CASSISGGAGTNTQYF.

CDR3 in DNA: TGTGCCAGCAGCCCTGGACTAGCGGGGCCTAAGGAGACCCAGTACTTC. Translated: CASSPGLAGPKETQYF. The rearrangement uses TRBV2 and TRBJ2-5; 12 bases map to TRBD2. The J segment lost 5 bases and the V segment lost 6 bases, leaving 10 bases of the junction unmatched. The germline V gene encodes CDR1 SNHLY and CDR2 FYNNEI. There are 16 residues in the CDR3.

Turning to this clone: Other DNA sequences of this sample code for an identical CDR3. The rearrangement links TRBV5-6 to TRBJ1-6; 10 nucleotides agree with TRBD1. CDR3 size: 15 residues. CDR1 and CDR2 (germline): SGHDT, YYEEEE. The trim removed 1 base at V and 14 bases at J, leaving 9 bases unmatched. CDR3 nucleotide sequence: TGTGCCAGCAGCTTGTACTTGACAGGGGGCAAGTCCCTCCACTTT. It yields the protein CASSLYLTGGKSLHF.

This clone was counted only a few times. The chain is built from TRBV10-3 and TRBJ2-5; weak D call: TRBD1 (6 bases). The germline CDR1 and CDR2 sequences are ENHRY and SYGVKD. This CDR3 is built from 13 residues. The V end lost 9 bases, the J end lost 4 bases, and 15 bases lay between the germline ends. CDR3: CAMRAGVLETQYF. In nucleotides, the CDR3 is TGTGCCATGCGGGCAGGGGTTCTAGAGACCCAGTACTTC.

A note on this clone: The sample holds other DNA sequences that translate to the same CDR3. The chain recombines TRBV6-1 with TRBJ1-1; D remains ambiguous. The V end lost 5 bases, the J end lost 1 base, and 8 bases lay between the germline ends. This CDR3 is 13 amino acids long. CDR1 and CDR2 from the germline V gene are MNHNS and SASEGT. The chain's CDR3 is CASSQTANTEAFF. DNA of the CDR3: TGTGCCAGCAGTCAAACAGCGAACACTGAAGCTTTCTTT.

The chain carries TRBV7-9 and TRBJ2-3, with 7 nucleotides matching TRBD1. CDR3 length: 15 residues. V was clipped by 4 bases and J by 3 bases; unmatched bases: 7. Germline CDR1 and CDR2: SEHNR and FQNEAQ (reference sequence). The DNA for the CDR3 is TGTGCCAGCAGCTACGCCGGGACAGTTACAGATACGCAGTATTTT. This encodes CASSYAGTVTDTQYF.

This chain joins TRBV4-2 and TRBJ2-7; 8 bases fit TRBD2. Trimming removed 0 bases from V and 2 bases from J; junction bases left unmatched: 3. The germline V gene encodes CDR1 LGHNA and CDR2 YNFKEQ. This CDR3 comprises 15 residues. CDR3 DNA: TGTGCCAGCAGCCAAGAGAGCGGGGGAGCCTACGAGCAGTACTTC. Translation gives CASSQESGGAYEQYF.

The rearrangement uses TRBV4-1 and TRBJ1-6; D gene uncertain. This CDR3 region has 18 residues. V gave up 2 bases and J gave up 6 bases, with 20 bases separating them. The germline V gene encodes CDR1 MGHRA and CDR2 YSYEKL. Written as DNA, the CDR3 is TGCGCCAGCAGCCAATTTAGGGCCTCTCGGGGTTCTAATTCACCCCTCCACTTT. This translates into CASSQFRASRGSNSPLHF.

This sequence joins TRBV5-8 and TRBJ1-5, with 8 bases identical to TRBD1. V gave up 6 bases and J gave up 7 bases; unmatched junction bases: 12. Germline V gives CDR1 SGHTS, CDR2 YDEGEE. The CDR3 is made up of 15 amino acids. The CDR3 region is CASNRRWTGLQPQHF. CDR3 DNA sequence: TGTGCCAGCAACCGACGTTGGACAGGGCTACAGCCCCAGCATTTT.

This chain joins TRBV28 and TRBJ1-5; 10 positions agree with TRBD1. This CDR3 is built from 15 residues. The ends lost 4 bases at V and 7 bases at J; junction bases unmatched: 7. CDR1 and CDR2 (germline): MDHEN, SYDVKM. CDR3: CASSSPGTGEQPQHF. In DNA, the CDR3 is TGTGCCAGCAGTTCCCCCGGGACAGGGGAACAGCCCCAGCATTTT.

This sequence joins TRBV12-2 and TRBJ1-4. TRBV12-2 is a pseudogene locus. The CDR3 covers 15 residues. CDR3 sequence (DNA): TGTGCAAGTCGCTTAGCGCGGAGGGTAGGGGAAAAACTGTTTTTT. It codes for CASRLARRVGEKLFF.

This chain joins TRBV7-2 and TRBJ1-5, with D perhaps TRBD1 (5 bases). CDR3 length: 14 residues. Germline V gene lookup returns CDR1 SGHTA and CDR2 FQGNSA. V lost 4 bases and J lost 2, with 9 bases in between. The CDR3 region is CASSSDSGNQPQHF. The CDR3 DNA sequence: TGTGCCAGCAGCTCCGACAGTGGCAATCAGCCCCAGCATTTT. Supplemented by reference TRBV7-2 and TRBJ1-5, the full variable domain reads GAGVSQSPSNKVTEKGKDVELRCDPISGHTALYWYRQSLGQGLEFLIYFQGNSAPDKSGLPSDRFSAERTGGSVSTLTIQRTQQEDSAVYLCASSSDSGNQPQHFGDGTRLSIL.

The chain combines TRBV19 with TRBJ1-2; 8 nucleotides agree with TRBD1. The CDR3 covers 14 residues. The V segment lost 4 bases and the J segment 2 bases; nucleotides outside the gene matches: 3. Germline V gives CDR1 LNHDA, CDR2 SQIVND (reference sequence). CDR3 residues: CASSSPGGNYGYTF. For the CDR3, the DNA is TGTGCCAGTAGTAGTCCAGGGGGCAACTATGGCTACACCTTC.

This chain connects TRBV27 to TRBJ2-1; 9 bases are a match to TRBD2. V lost 5 bases and J lost 0; bases outside the gene matches: 5. This CDR3 region has 16 residues. Germline values: CDR1 MNHEY, CDR2 SMNVEV (reference sequence). The CDR3 DNA reads as TGTGCCAGCAGTGTTCTAGCGGGGAGCTCCTACAATGAGCAGTTCTTC. Its translation is CASSVLAGSSYNEQFF.

The V gene is TRBV7-9, the J gene TRBJ2-7; D is undetermined. From germline, CDR1 is SEHNR and CDR2 FQNEAQ (reference sequence). The V and J ends lost 3 bases and 6 bases respectively, with 9 bases between them. The CDR3 consists of 12 residues. The DNA of the CDR3 is TGTGCCAGCAGCTTCGAAGCCATCGAGCAGTACTTC. This translates into CASSFEAIEQYF.

This clone occurred a few times. The gene calls are TRBV29-1 and TRBJ2-6; TRBD1 matches at 9 bases. Germline V gives CDR1 SQVTM, CDR2 ANQGSEA. Unmatched junction bases numbered 8, after V lost 5 bases and J lost 3 bases. CDR3 size: 16 residues. CDR3 region: CSVMGQGSFGANVLTF. The CDR3 DNA sequence: TGCAGCGTTATGGGACAGGGATCGTTTGGGGCCAACGTCCTGACTTTC.

The V gene is TRBV11-2, the J gene TRBJ2-5, with 11 bases lining up with TRBD1. V lost 0 bases to trimming and J lost 5 bases; unmatched junction nucleotides: 8. The CDR3 runs to 17 residues. CDR1 and CDR2 (germline): SGHAT, FQNNGV. The CDR3 here is CASSLDLGQGARETQYF. The CDR3 coding sequence is TGTGCCAGCAGCTTAGATCTAGGACAGGGGGCGAGGGAGACCCAGTACTTC.

The genes are TRBV6-6 and TRBJ2-1; 11 bases fit TRBD2. V was pared by 4 bases and J by 7 bases, with 9 bases of the junction left unmatched. CDR1 is MNHNY, CDR2 SVGAGI, per germline (reference sequence). The CDR3 totals 16 residues. The CDR3 sequence is CASSSRTSGSGNEQFF. CDR3 bases: TGTGCCAGCAGTTCCCGAACTAGCGGGAGCGGTAATGAGCAGTTCTTC.

The chain is built from TRBV7-2 and TRBJ1-2, with D possibly TRBD1 on 5 matching bases. The CDR3 contains 15 residues. V lost 3 bases and J 3 bases, leaving 14 bases between the germline ends. The germline V gene encodes CDR1 SGHTA and CDR2 FQGNSA. The CDR3 loop reads CASSFGGALDYGYTF. The DNA for the CDR3 is TGTGCCAGCAGCTTTGGCGGGGCCCTTGACTATGGCTACACCTTC. The variable domain in full, completed from reference TRBV7-2 and TRBJ1-2, reads GAGVSQSPSNKVTEKGKDVELRCDPISGHTALYWYRQSLGQGLEFLIYFQGNSAPDKSGLPSDRFSAERTGGSVSTLTIQRTQQEDSAVYLCASSFGGALDYGYTFGSGTRLTVV.

This chain joins TRBV28 and TRBJ1-1, with D possibly being TRBD1 (5 bases). V lost 6 bases and J lost 0, with 11 bases in between. Germline values: CDR1 MDHEN, CDR2 SYDVKM. The CDR3 length is 14 residues. CDR3 residues: CASSAVGLNTEAFF. CDR3 bases: TGTGCCAGCAGCGCGGTGGGGCTGAACACTGAAGCTTTCTTT.

The J gene is TRBJ1-5, the V gene TRBV6-1; no clear D. This CDR3 contains 15 residues. Trimming took 0 bases from V and 0 from J, leaving 6 bases between them. CDR1 is MNHNS and CDR2 is SASEGT in the germline V gene. This CDR3 is CASSEAGNSNQPQHF. The CDR3 DNA is TGTGCCAGCAGTGAAGCGGGGAATAGCAATCAGCCCCAGCATTTT.

The chain joins TRBV9 to TRBJ2-1; 12 bases fit TRBD2. The CDR3 has 18 residues. CDR1 and CDR2 (germline): SGDLS, YYNGEE. Trimming removed 1 base from V and 0 bases from J; junction bases left unmatched: 5. The CDR3 is CASSVTSGRQGSYNEQFF. CDR3 DNA: TGTGCCAGCAGCGTAACTAGCGGGAGGCAGGGCTCCTACAATGAGCAGTTCTTC.

Of note for this clone: Other DNA sequences in the sample encode the same CDR3. This sequence joins TRBV10-3 and TRBJ2-7; 10 bases line up with TRBD1. Per the germline V gene, CDR1 is ENHRY and CDR2 is SYGVKD. The J segment lost 2 bases and the V segment lost 6 bases, leaving 4 bases of the junction unmatched. CDR3 length: 14 residues. CDR3: CAIRAGTGAYEQYF. DNA for the CDR3: TGTGCCATCAGGGCAGGGACAGGGGCCTACGAGCAGTACTTC.

V gene TRBV14 combines with J gene TRBJ2-7, with D perhaps assigned TRBD1 or TRBD2 (5 bases each). CDR1 is SGHDN, CDR2 FVKESK, per germline. V lost 4 bases to trimming and J lost 13 bases, with 23 bases between them. The CDR3 sequence is 14 residues long. Here the CDR3 DNA reads TGTGCCAGCAGCCGGGGGTTACAGACCCGAGGTTTATACTTC. Translated, it gives CASSRGLQTRGLYF.

The rearrangement joins TRBV10-3 to TRBJ2-5; D not certain. The V end lost 8 bases, the J end lost 5 bases, and 12 bases lay between the germline ends. This CDR3 is 12 amino acids long. In germline, CDR1 is ENHRY, CDR2 SYGVKD. The CDR3 DNA reads TGTGCCATCGCCGGGTCGGAGGAGACCCAGTACTTC. Residues: CAIAGSEETQYF.